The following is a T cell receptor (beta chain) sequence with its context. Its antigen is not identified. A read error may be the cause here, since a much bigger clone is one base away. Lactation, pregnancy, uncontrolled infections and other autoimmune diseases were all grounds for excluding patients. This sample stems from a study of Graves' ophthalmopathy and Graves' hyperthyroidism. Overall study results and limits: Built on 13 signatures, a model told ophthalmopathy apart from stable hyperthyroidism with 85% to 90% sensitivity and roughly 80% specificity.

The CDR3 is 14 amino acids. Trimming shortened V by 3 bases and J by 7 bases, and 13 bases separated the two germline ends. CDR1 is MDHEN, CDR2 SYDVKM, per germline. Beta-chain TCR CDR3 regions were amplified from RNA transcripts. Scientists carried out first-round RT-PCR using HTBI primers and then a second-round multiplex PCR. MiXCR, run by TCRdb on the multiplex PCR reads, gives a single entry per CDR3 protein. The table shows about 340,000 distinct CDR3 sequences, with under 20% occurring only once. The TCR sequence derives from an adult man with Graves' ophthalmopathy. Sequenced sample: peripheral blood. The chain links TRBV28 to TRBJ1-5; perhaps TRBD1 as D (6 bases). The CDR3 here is CASSFGGLRQPQHF. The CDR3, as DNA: TGTGCCAGCAGTTTTGGGGGGCTCCGGCAGCCCCAGCATTTT. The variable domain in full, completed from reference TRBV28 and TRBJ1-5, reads DVKVTQSSRYLVKRTGEKVFLECVQDMDHENMFWYRQDPGLGLRLIYFSYDVKMKEKGDIPEGYSVSREKKERFSLILESASTNQTSMYLCASSFGGLRQPQHFGDGTRLSIL.